Listed below are T cell receptor beta chains from one sample, sequenced in a study of control samples from healthy donors and cancer patients. Only in-frame clones appear in the TCRdb table, and some are missing; sequencing was by immunoSEQ multiplex PCR. Here the sample spans 75,000 to 95,000 clones, roughly 89% being singletons. Sequencing was carried out using PBMCs. The receptor set was obtained from a woman aged 45-59 years with colorectal cancer. CDR3s include the opening cysteine and the closing phenylalanine or tryptophan. Each record gives: J gene, D gene, clone size, V gene, CDR3 DNA, CDR3 protein. D genes are given only for firm matches. Part of the rows lack a size; the others show once, few, many or a class for expanded clones.

>TRBJ1-2|NA|NA|TRBV6-5
TGTGCCAGCTCCACAGGCAGGGGTCAATTCGGCTACACCTTC
CASSTGRGQFGYTF
>TRBJ2-2|TRBD2|once|TRBV3-1/TRBV3-2
TGTGCCAGCAGCCAAGATTATGGAGCGGGGGGGGACGGGGAGCTGTTTTTT
CASSQDYGAGGDGELFF
>TRBJ2-2|TRBD1|NA|TRBV6-5
TGTGCCAGCAGTTACCAGGGGGTGACCGGGGAGCTGTTTTTT
CASSYQGVTGELFF
>TRBJ1-4|NA|NA|TRBV4-3
TGCGCCAGCAGCCAACCGGCGGCCTGGGAAGATAATGAAAAACTGTTTTTT
CASSQPAAWEDNEKLFF
>TRBJ2-2|TRBD2|NA|TRBV4-1
TGCGCCAGCAGCCAAGGTGGACTAGCGGCCTTCACCGGGGAGCTGTTTTTT
CASSQGGLAAFTGELFF
>TRBJ1-2|NA|NA|TRBV5-1
TGCGCCAGCAGCCCGGACAGCCCCTATGGCTACACCTTC
CASSPDSPYGYTF
>TRBJ1-4|NA|NA|TRBV21-1
TGTGCCAGCAGCGGGGGGGGCAGCAGATCGACTAATGAAAAACTGTTTTTT
CASSGGGSRSTNEKLFF
>TRBJ1-1|NA|NA|TRBV6-2/TRBV6-3
TGTGCCAGCAGTTACTCGACAGTAAACACTGAAGCTTTCTTT
CASSYSTVNTEAFF
>TRBJ2-5|NA|NA|TRBV2
TGTGCCAGCAGTGAATCCGGCGGGACCCAGTACTTC
CASSESGGTQYF
>TRBJ2-5|TRBD2|NA|TRBV5-1
TGCGCCAGCAGCAACCAGCGGGGTGAGACCCAGTACTTC
CASSNQRGETQYF
>TRBJ1-2|TRBD1|NA|TRBV28
TGTGCCAGCATGGACAGGGGCTATTCCGGCTACACCTTC
CASMDRGYSGYTF
>TRBJ2-5|NA|NA|TRBV30
TGTGCCTGGAGTGTTGTACAACGAGAGACCCAGTACTTC
CAWSVVQRETQYF
>TRBJ2-3|TRBD2|NA|TRBV7-6
TGTGCCAGCAGCTTGGGACTAGCGGGGGGCACAGATACGCAGTATTTT
CASSLGLAGGTDTQYF
>TRBJ1-2|NA|NA|TRBV28
TGTGCCAGCAGTTTGGAACACTCTAACTATGGCTACACCTTC
CASSLEHSNYGYTF
>TRBJ2-6|NA|NA|TRBV7-2
TGTGCCAGCGACCAGGGCTCTGGGGCCAACGTCCTGACTTTC
CASDQGSGANVLTF
>TRBJ1-1|TRBD1|NA|TRBV27
TGTGCCAGCAGTTTTCAGACAGGGGGAGGAACTGAAGCTTTCTTT
CASSFQTGGGTEAFF
>TRBJ2-1|TRBD1|once|TRBV27
TGTGCCAGCAGGCAACAGGGGGCTGGTTACTACAATGAGCAGTTCTTC
CASRQQGAGYYNEQFF
>TRBJ2-1|NA|NA|TRBV9
TGTGCCAGCAGTTATGCAGACGTCGACAATGAGCAGTTCTTC
CASSYADVDNEQFF
>TRBJ2-1|NA|NA|TRBV19
TGTGCCAGTAGTATAATTTTAGAGGGGGAGCAGTTCTTC
CASSIILEGEQFF
>TRBJ1-1|NA|NA|TRBV2
TGTGCCAGCCTTTTGATCCAAGACACTGAAGCTTTCTTT
CASLLIQDTEAFF
>TRBJ1-1|NA|NA|TRBV10-3
TGTGCCATCACCAACTCAAACAGACGGACTGAAGCTTTCTTT
CAITNSNRRTEAFF
>TRBJ2-3|TRBD2|NA|TRBV7-9
TGTGCCAGCAGCTTATTCCTAGCGGGGGACACAGATACGCAGTATTTT
CASSLFLAGDTDTQYF
>TRBJ1-2|NA|NA|TRBV5-6
TGTGCCAGCAGCTTGGGGGACACAATCTATGGCTACACCTTC
CASSLGDTIYGYTF
>TRBJ1-2|NA|NA|TRBV7-2
TGTGCCAGCAGCTTAGGACATCTCAACTATGGCTACACCTTC
CASSLGHLNYGYTF
>TRBJ2-1|NA|NA|TRBV21-1
TGTGCCAGCAGCAACGGGGCCACCTCCTACAATGAGCAGTTCTTC
CASSNGATSYNEQFF
>TRBJ1-1|TRBD1|NA|TRBV30
TGTGCCTGGAGTGTGGGACAGGGTAAGACTGAAGCTTTCTTT
CAWSVGQGKTEAFF
>TRBJ2-5|NA|NA|TRBV5-1
TGCGCCAGCAGCGAAGGGGTGGTGGAGACCCAGTACTTC
CASSEGVVETQYF
>TRBJ1-5|NA|NA|TRBV7-6
TGTGCCAGCAGTCACGAGGACGGGAAACGGCCCCAGCATTTT
CASSHEDGKRPQHF
>TRBJ1-2|NA|NA|TRBV5-1
TGCGCCAGCAGCTTGGACAGTCAAAAGGGATATGGCTACACCTTC
CASSLDSQKGYGYTF
>TRBJ2-3|NA|NA|TRBV7-2
TGTGCCAGCAGCTCCGTTGGCACAGATACGCAGTATTTT
CASSSVGTDTQYF
>TRBJ1-2|NA|NA|TRBV28
TGTGCCAGCAGTTTATGGACAGTTCGTTATGGCTACACCTTC
CASSLWTVRYGYTF
>TRBJ1-6|NA|NA|TRBV7-8
TGTGCCAGCGGCGGGGACTCCTTTTTAGGCCCTTCACCCCTCCACTTT
CASGGDSFLGPSPLHF
>TRBJ1-5|TRBD1|NA|TRBV30
TGTGCCTGGACGGGACAGGGCAATCAGCCCCAGCATTTT
CAWTGQGNQPQHF
>TRBJ2-4|TRBD1|NA|TRBV7-2
TGTGCCAGCAGCTTCCAGGGACAGCTAGCCAAAAACATTCAGTACTTC
CASSFQGQLAKNIQYF
>TRBJ2-5|TRBD2|NA|TRBV5-1
TGCGCCAGCAGTCGGACTAGCGGGGGCCAAGAGACCCAGTACTTC
CASSRTSGGQETQYF
>TRBJ1-6|TRBD1|NA|TRBV5-1
TGCGCCAGCAGCTTGGTCGGACAGGGAGGATCACCCCTCCACTTT
CASSLVGQGGSPLHF
>TRBJ1-1|NA|NA|TRBV14
TGTGCCAGCAGCCGACAGTCCATGAACACTGAAGCTTTCTTT
CASSRQSMNTEAFF
>TRBJ1-1|TRBD1|NA|TRBV6-5
TGTGCCAGCAATCGACAGGGGGGTGGAAACACTGAAGCTTTCTTT
CASNRQGGGNTEAFF
>TRBJ2-3|TRBD2|NA|TRBV5-1
TGCGCCAGCAGCTTCGGTCTCCCTAGCGGGTCCTACACAGATACGCAGTATTTT
CASSFGLPSGSYTDTQYF